This T cell receptor (beta chain) was retrieved from a study of technical replicates of blood from a few donors. Trimming stripped 7 bases from V and 7 bases from J, with 14 bases between. From germline, CDR1 is SGHTA and CDR2 FQGTGA. The CDR3 covers 13 residues. This clone has only one observation. Clones were read by immunoSEQ multiplex PCR, and TCRdb kept only the in-frame ones, dropping some. The profile shows 73,000 or so clones, around 90% of them singletons. The chain links TRBV7-3 to TRBJ1-5; possibly TRBD1 for D (5 bases). The sequencing input was T cells isolated from PBMCs. The clonotype comes from a human donor in good health. The CDR3 bases are TGTGCCAGCATTGTCGGCAGGGCACAGCCCCAGCATTTT. Translation gives CASIVGRAQPQHF.